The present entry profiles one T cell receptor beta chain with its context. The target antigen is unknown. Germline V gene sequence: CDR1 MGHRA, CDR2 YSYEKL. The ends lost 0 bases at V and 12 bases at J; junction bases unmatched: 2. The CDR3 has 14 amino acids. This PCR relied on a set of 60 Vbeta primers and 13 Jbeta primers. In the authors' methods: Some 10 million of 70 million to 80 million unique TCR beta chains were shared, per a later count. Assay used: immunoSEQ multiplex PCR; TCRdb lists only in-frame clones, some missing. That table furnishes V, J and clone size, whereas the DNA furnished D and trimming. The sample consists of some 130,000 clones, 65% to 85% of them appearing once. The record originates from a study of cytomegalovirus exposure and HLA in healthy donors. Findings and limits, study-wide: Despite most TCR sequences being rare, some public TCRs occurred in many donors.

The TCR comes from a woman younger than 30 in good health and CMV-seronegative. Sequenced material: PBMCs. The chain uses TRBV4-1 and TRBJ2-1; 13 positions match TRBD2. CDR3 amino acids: CASSQETSGRGQFF. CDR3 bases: TGCGCCAGCAGCCAAGAAACTAGCGGGAGGGGGCAGTTCTTC.